These 8 T cell receptor beta chains were sequenced from one sample in a study of blood T cell repertoires in COVID-19. Data came from immunoSEQ multiplex PCR; TCRdb stores just in-frame clones and leaves some out. The data show over 45,000 clones, with approximately 91% seen just once and about 4% held by the top ten. Sequenced: peripheral blood. The receptors originated from a man aged 45-60 years with acute or convalescent COVID-19.

This chain uses TRBV7-2 with TRBJ1-1; 7 bases match TRBD1. The trim removed 1 base at V and 5 bases at J, leaving 4 bases unmatched. The CDR3 sequence is 14 residues long. Per germline, CDR1 SGHTA and CDR2 FQGNSA. CDR3 amino acids: CASSLGDRLTEAFF. The CDR3, as DNA: TGTGCCAGCAGCTTAGGGGACAGACTTACTGAAGCTTTCTTT.

The CDR3 region has the DNA TGTGCCAGCAGCCAAGGCGCAGGGGGAAGGTACAATGAGCAGTTCTTC. Protein: CASSQGAGGRYNEQFF. The chain joins TRBV14 to TRBJ2-1; 7 nucleotides align to TRBD1. There are 16 residues in the CDR3. J was trimmed by 4 bases and V by 1 base; bases with no gene match: 7. Germline V gene data show CDR1 as SGHDN and CDR2 as FVKESK. The full variable domain, rest sourced from reference TRBV14 and TRBJ2-1, is EAGVTQFPSHSVIEKGQTVTLRCDPISGHDNLYWYRRVMGKEIKFLLHFVKESKQDESGMPNNRFLAERTGGTYSTLKVQPAELEDSGVYFCASSQGAGGRYNEQFFGPGTRLTVL.

CDR3 sequence: CASSLQGLAYSYEQYF. CDR3 nucleotides: TGCGCCAGCAGCTTGCAGGGACTAGCGTACAGCTACGAGCAGTACTTC. The chain is built from TRBV5-1 and TRBJ2-7; 10 nucleotides align to TRBD2. The CDR3 runs to 16 residues. CDR1 is SGHRS, CDR2 YFSETQ, per germline. Trimming took 1 base from V and 3 from J; bases not matched to a gene: 7.

J is TRBJ1-1 and V is TRBV12-3 or TRBV12-4; the D is unclear. V dropped 3 bases and J dropped 12 bases, with 14 bases sitting between them. This CDR3 has 12 amino acids. The CDR3 DNA reads TGTGCCAGCAGTTTTATGACTCCGAATCCTTTCTTT. It specifies CASSFMTPNPFF.

The chain links TRBV19 to TRBJ2-7, with D maybe TRBD2 (6 bases). Trimming cost V 4 bases and J 4 bases, with 11 bases left between them. There are 13 residues in the CDR3. Germline assignment: CDR1 LNHDA and CDR2 SQIVND (reference sequence). The CDR3 DNA is TGTGCCAGTAGTACGTGGGGAGGTTACGAGCAGTACTTC. This codes for CASSTWGGYEQYF.

Here the CDR3 reads CASSPDSPFANTGELFF. The CDR3 DNA is TGTGCCAGCTCACCAGATAGCCCGTTCGCGAACACCGGGGAGCTGTTTTTT. V gene TRBV18 combines with J gene TRBJ2-2; D is uncertain. The CDR3 loop spans 17 amino acids. V dropped 2 bases and J dropped 0 bases, with 13 bases sitting between them. The V gene's germline CDR1 is KGHSH and CDR2 LQKENI.

V is TRBV10-1 and J is TRBJ1-1; 9 bases are shared with TRBD1. CDR1 is WNHNN, CDR2 SYGVQD, per germline (reference sequence). The J segment lost 5 bases and the V segment lost 0 bases, leaving 25 bases of the junction unmatched. This CDR3 has 22 amino acids. As DNA, the CDR3 is TGCGCCAGCAGTGAGTCGAAGTCACAGGGGGCGAAGGGGGTAGTACCAAGTACTGAAGCTTTCTTT. Translation: CASSESKSQGAKGVVPSTEAFF.

The chain joins TRBV5-1 to TRBJ2-3; possibly TRBD2 for D (5 bases). There are 13 residues in the CDR3. V was clipped by 2 bases and J by 6 bases, with 10 bases between them. The V gene's germline CDR1 is SGHRS and CDR2 YFSETQ. In DNA form, the CDR3 reads TGCGCCAGCAGCTTCACTAGTAGGGATACGCAGTATTTT. Translated, it gives CASSFTSRDTQYF.